This record concerns one T cell receptor beta chain sequence. CDR3 size: 13 residues. Trimming shortened V by 3 bases and J by 0 bases, and 3 bases separated the two germline ends. The germline V gene encodes CDR1 SGHVS and CDR2 FQNEAQ. Per the original methods: Reference gene primer amplification gave nucleated cell count estimates. The assay was immunoSEQ multiplex PCR, and TCRdb's table has in-frame clones only and misses some. The V and J calls and clone size are taken from that table; D and trimming were inferred from the DNA. The sample yields fewer than 200,000 clones, around 85% seen once. The data are from a study of blood T cell repertoires in COVID-19.

The sample taken for sequencing was peripheral blood. The sequence came from a human donor with acute or convalescent COVID-19. The donor label of this sample is uncertain. The V call is TRBV7-8, the J call TRBJ1-3; D remains unclear. CDR3 bases: TGTGCCAGCAGCTTGGCCTCTGGAAACACCATATATTTT. Encoded protein: CASSLASGNTIYF.